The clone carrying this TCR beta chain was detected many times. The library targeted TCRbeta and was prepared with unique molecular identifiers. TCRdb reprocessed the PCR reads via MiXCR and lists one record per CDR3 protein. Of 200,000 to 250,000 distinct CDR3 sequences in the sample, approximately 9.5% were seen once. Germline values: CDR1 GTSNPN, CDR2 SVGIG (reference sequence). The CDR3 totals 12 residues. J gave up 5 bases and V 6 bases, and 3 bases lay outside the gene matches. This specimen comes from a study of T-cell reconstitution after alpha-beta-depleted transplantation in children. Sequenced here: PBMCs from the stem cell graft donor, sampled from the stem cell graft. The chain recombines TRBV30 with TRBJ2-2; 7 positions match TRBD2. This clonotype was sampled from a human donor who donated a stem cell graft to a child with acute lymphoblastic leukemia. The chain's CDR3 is CACWGGTGELFF. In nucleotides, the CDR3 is TGTGCCTGCTGGGGGGGTACCGGGGAGCTGTTTTTT.